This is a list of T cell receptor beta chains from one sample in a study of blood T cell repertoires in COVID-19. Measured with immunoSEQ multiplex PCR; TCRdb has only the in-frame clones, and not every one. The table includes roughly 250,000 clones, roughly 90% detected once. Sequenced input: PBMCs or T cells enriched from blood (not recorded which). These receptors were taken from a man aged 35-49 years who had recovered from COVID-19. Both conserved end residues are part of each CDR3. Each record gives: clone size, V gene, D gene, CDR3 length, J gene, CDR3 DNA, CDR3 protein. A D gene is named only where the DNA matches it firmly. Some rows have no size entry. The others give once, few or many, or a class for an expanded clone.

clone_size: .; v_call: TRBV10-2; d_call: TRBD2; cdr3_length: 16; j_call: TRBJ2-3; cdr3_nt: TGCGCCAGCAGTGATACAGTTGGACTAGGGACAGATACGCAGTATTTT; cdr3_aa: CASSDTVGLGTDTQYF
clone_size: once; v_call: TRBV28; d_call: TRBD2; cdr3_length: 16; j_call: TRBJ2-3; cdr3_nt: TGTGCCAGCAGTTTTATGGGGCGGGAGGTTACAGATACGCAGTATTTT; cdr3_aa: CASSFMGREVTDTQYF
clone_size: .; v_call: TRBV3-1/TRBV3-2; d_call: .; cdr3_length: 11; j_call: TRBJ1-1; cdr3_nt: TGTGCCAGCAGCCAGTATACTGAAGCTTTCTTT; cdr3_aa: CASSQYTEAFF
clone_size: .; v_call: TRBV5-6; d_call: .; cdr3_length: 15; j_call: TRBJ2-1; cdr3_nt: TGTGCCAGCCGTGGTGGGGGGTACGGGATAACTGAGCAGTTCTTC; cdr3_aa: CASRGGGYGITEQFF
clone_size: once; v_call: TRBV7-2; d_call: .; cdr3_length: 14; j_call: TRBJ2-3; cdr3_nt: TGTGCCAGCAGCCCGCGTCTGGTCACAGATACGCAGTATTTT; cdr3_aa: CASSPRLVTDTQYF
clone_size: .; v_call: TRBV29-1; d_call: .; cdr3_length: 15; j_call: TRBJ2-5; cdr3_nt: TGCAGCGTTGATCCCACCTACAGGGTCCAAGAGACCCAGTACTTC; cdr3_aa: CSVDPTYRVQETQYF
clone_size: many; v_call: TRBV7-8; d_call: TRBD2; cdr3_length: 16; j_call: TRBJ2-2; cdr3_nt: TGTGCCAGCAGTCGACTAGCGGGAGGGAGGACCGGGGAGCTGTTTTTT; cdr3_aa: CASSRLAGGRTGELFF
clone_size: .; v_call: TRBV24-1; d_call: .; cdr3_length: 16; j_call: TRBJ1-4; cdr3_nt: TGTGCCACCAGTGTTCCCCAGGGATCAACTAATGAAAAACTGTTTTTT; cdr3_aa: CATSVPQGSTNEKLFF
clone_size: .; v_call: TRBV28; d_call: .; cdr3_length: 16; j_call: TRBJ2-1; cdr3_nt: TGTGCCAGCAGCATAATGGATGTCCCTAGGGGGAATGAGCAGTTCTTC; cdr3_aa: CASSIMDVPRGNEQFF
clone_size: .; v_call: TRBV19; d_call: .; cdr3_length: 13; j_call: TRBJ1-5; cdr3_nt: TGTGCCAGTAGTCGAATGACTGATCAGCCCCAGCATTTT; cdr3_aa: CASSRMTDQPQHF
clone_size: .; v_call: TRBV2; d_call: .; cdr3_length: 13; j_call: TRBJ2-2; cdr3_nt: TGTGCCAGCAAATCACAGAACACCGGGGAGCTGTTTTTT; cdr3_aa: CASKSQNTGELFF
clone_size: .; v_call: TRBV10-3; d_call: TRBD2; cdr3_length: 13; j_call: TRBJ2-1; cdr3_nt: TGTGCCATCACCCTGGGACTAGGTAGTGAGCAGTTCTTC; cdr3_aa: CAITLGLGSEQFF
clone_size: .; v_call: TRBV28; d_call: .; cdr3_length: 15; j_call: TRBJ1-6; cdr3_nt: TGTGCCAGCAGCGATTCATTGGGGGCTGATTCACCCCTCCACTTT; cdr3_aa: CASSDSLGADSPLHF
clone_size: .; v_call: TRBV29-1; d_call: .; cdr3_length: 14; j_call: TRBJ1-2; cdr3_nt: TGCAGCGTTTGGACAGTCGAAAGATCCTATGGCTACACCTTC; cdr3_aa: CSVWTVERSYGYTF
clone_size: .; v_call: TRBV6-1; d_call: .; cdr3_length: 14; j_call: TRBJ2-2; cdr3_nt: TGTGCCAGCAGTGAACAGTTACAAACCGGGGAGCTGTTTTTT; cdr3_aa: CASSEQLQTGELFF
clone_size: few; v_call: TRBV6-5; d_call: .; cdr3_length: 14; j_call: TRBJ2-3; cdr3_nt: TGTGCCACCCTCCCGAGAGGAGCTCCAGATACGCAGTATTTT; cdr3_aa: CATLPRGAPDTQYF